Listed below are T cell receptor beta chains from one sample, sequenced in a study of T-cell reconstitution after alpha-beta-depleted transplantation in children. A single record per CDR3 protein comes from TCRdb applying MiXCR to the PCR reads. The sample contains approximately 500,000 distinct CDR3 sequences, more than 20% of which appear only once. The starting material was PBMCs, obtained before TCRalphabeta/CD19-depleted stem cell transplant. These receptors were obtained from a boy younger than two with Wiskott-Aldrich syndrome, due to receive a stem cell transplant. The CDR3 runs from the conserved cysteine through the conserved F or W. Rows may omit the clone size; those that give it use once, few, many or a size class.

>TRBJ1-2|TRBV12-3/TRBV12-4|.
CASSPGEDYGYTF
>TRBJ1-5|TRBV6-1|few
CASRGQGRNQPQHF
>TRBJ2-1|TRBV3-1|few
CASSHGGASGRALEQFF
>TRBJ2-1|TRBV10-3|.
CAISEKTSGPYNEQFF
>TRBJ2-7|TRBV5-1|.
CASCEQYF
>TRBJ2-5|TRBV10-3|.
CAISAEQETQYF
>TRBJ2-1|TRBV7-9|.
CASSFAVNEQFF
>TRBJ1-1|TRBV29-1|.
CSVDDRGNTEAFF
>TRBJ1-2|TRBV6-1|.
CASSQGQNRGDTF
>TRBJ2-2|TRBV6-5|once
CASSYGMNTGELFF
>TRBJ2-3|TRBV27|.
CASTHRARGADTQYF
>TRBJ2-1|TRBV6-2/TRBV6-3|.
CASSFPGLAGEFF
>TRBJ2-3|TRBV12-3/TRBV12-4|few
CASSLFQGTDTQYF
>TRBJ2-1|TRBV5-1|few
CASRTKDRSYNEQFF